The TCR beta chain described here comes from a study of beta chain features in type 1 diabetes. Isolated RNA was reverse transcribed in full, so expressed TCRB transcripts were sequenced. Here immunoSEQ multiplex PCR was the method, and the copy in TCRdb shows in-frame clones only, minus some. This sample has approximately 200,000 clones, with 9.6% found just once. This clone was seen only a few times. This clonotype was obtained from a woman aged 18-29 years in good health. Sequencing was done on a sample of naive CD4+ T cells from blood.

CDR3 loop: CASSPPRGYGYGYTF. Written as DNA, the CDR3 is TGTGCCAGCAGCCCCCCCAGGGGCTACGGCTATGGCTACACCTTC. V usage is TRBV5-4 and J usage is TRBJ1-2, with D perhaps TRBD1 (6 bases). Trimming took 4 bases from V and 4 from J, leaving 17 bases between them. The CDR3 covers 15 residues. Germline V lookup: CDR1 SGHNT, CDR2 YYREEE (reference sequence).